The 19 T cell receptor beta chains listed next were all sequenced from one sample in a study of somatic mutations in cytotoxic T cells in rheumatoid arthritis (TCRdb year 2017). Libraries came from the immunoSEQ multiplex PCR assay. In its TCRdb copy, this immuneACCESS table keeps in-frame sequences only and misses some clones. Where compared with another copy, unresolved V genes explain less than half of these, and the others have no known cause. For this sample there are 7,000 to 9,500 clones; 60% to 80% appear just once. The top ten hold approximately 40% of the sample. Sequencing was performed on CD8+ T cells sorted from blood. Receptor source: an adult with rheumatoid arthritis.

V is TRBV4-1 and J is TRBJ2-7; 10 bases match TRBD2. With 2 bases clipped from V and 4 bases from J, the junction kept 5 bases outside the gene matches. Germline V gene data show CDR1 as MGHRA and CDR2 as YSYEKL. This CDR3 spans 15 amino acids. CDR3 sequence: CASSQSSGGPYEQYF. The CDR3 DNA sequence: TGCGCCAGCAGCCAATCTAGCGGGGGACCTTACGAGCAGTACTTC.

This sequence joins TRBV19 and TRBJ2-1; 7 bases map to TRBD2. Germline V gives CDR1 LNHDA, CDR2 SQIVND (reference sequence). This CDR3 comprises 16 residues. J gave up 0 bases and V 3 bases, and 5 bases lay outside the gene matches. CDR3 loop: CASSMGGRSSYNEQFF. As DNA, the CDR3 is TGTGCCAGTAGTATGGGAGGGCGGAGCTCCTACAATGAGCAGTTCTTC.

The V call is TRBV29-1, the J call TRBJ2-5; D unresolved. Looked up from germline, CDR1 is SQVTM and CDR2 is ANQGSEA. The CDR3 is made up of 11 amino acids. V dropped 5 bases and J dropped 2 bases, with 6 bases sitting between them. The CDR3 spells CSVWVQETQYF. The CDR3 DNA is TGCAGCGTTTGGGTACAAGAGACCCAGTACTTC.

The chain employs TRBV6-5 and TRBJ1-2; 10 bases match TRBD1. The V segment lost 3 bases and the J segment 3 bases; nucleotides outside the gene matches: 4. CDR3 length: 15 residues. CDR1 MNHEY and CDR2 SVGAGI come from the germline V gene. CDR3 residues: CASSYFGTGDYGYTF. CDR3 nucleotide sequence: TGTGCCAGCAGTTATTTCGGGACAGGGGACTATGGCTACACCTTC.

The rearrangement links TRBV13 to TRBJ2-1, with 11 bases identical to TRBD2. CDR3 length: 16 residues. V lost 3 bases to trimming and J lost 3 bases; unmatched junction nucleotides: 4. CDR1 PRHDT and CDR2 FYEKMQ come from the germline V gene (reference sequence). The CDR3 loop is CASSFSGTSGYNEQFF. Written as DNA, the CDR3 is TGTGCCAGCAGCTTCTCCGGGACTAGCGGCTACAATGAGCAGTTCTTC.

This clone has a single count. The CDR3 DNA follows: TGTGCCAGCAGTGAAGTGAGGACAGGGATTCAGCCCCAGCATTTT. It codes for CASSEVRTGIQPQHF. The rearrangement links TRBV2 to TRBJ1-5; 8 bases map to TRBD1. This CDR3 has 15 amino acids. Germline V lookup: CDR1 SNHLY, CDR2 FYNNEI. Trimming took 1 base from V and 6 from J; bases not matched to a gene: 5.

This clone appeared a single time. The CDR3 protein is CASSWGSAPSYEQYF. The CDR3 bases are TGTGCCAGCAGCTGGGGTAGCGCGCCGTCCTACGAGCAGTACTTC. The chain has TRBV27 and TRBJ2-5, with D tentatively TRBD2 (5 bases). The J call may be incorrect, as the DNA end agrees better with TRBJ2-7. This CDR3 is 15 amino acids long. The germline V gene encodes CDR1 MNHEY and CDR2 SMNVEV (reference sequence).

The rearrangement joins TRBV6-5 to TRBJ2-7, with D possibly being TRBD1 or TRBD2 (5 bases each). Trimming pared 2 bases from V and 0 bases from J, leaving 8 bases between. The CDR3 spans 14 residues. CDR1 MNHEY and CDR2 SVGAGI come from the germline V gene. The CDR3 reads CASSYAGSSYEQYF. CDR3 DNA: TGTGCCAGCAGTTACGCAGGGAGCTCCTACGAGCAGTACTTC.

This clone was detected a few times. This chain links TRBV10-3 with TRBJ1-6; no reliable D call. This CDR3 has 10 residues. CDR1 is ENHRY, CDR2 SYGVKD, per germline. V dropped 9 bases and J dropped 13 bases, with 10 bases sitting between them. CDR3 residues: CAIPVAPLHF. CDR3 in DNA: TGTGCCATACCCGTCGCGCCCCTCCACTTT.

The rearrangement links TRBV5-1 to TRBJ2-1; TRBD2 agrees at 7 bases. The CDR3 length is 20 residues. The germline CDR1 and CDR2 sequences are SGHRS and YFSETQ. Trimming took 0 bases from V and 1 from J; bases not matched to a gene: 16. This CDR3 reads CASSLAASGTPLRSYNEQFF. CDR3 coding DNA: TGCGCCAGCAGCTTGGCGGCTAGCGGCACTCCCCTGAGGTCCTACAATGAGCAGTTCTTC. The entire variable domain, with the rest obtained from reference TRBV5-1 and TRBJ2-1, is as follows: KAGVTQTPRYLIKTRGQQVTLSCSPISGHRSVSWYQQTPGQGLQFLFEYFSETQRNKGNFPGRFSGRQFSNSRSEMNVSTLELGDSALYLCASSLAASGTPLRSYNEQFFGPGTRLTVL.

V gene TRBV10-3 combines with J gene TRBJ1-1; the D is unclear. V lost 2 bases and J 1 base, leaving 5 bases between the germline ends. CDR3 size: 13 residues. Looked up from germline, CDR1 is ENHRY and CDR2 is SYGVKD. This chain's CDR3 is CAISETGNTEAFF. In DNA form, the CDR3 reads TGTGCCATCAGTGAGACGGGGAACACTGAAGCTTTCTTT.

V usage is TRBV5-4 and J usage is TRBJ2-1, with 7 bases matching TRBD2. The trim removed 2 bases at V and 4 bases at J, leaving 9 bases unmatched. The CDR3 spans 16 residues. CDR1 is SGHNT, CDR2 YYREEE, per germline (reference sequence). The CDR3 loop reads CASSFPTSNSYNEQFF. DNA for the CDR3: TGTGCCAGCAGCTTTCCGACTAGCAATTCTTACAATGAGCAGTTCTTC.

The chain has TRBV4-1 and TRBJ2-3; D is undetermined. The CDR3 loop spans 15 amino acids. V was shortened by 1 base and J by 0 bases, with 8 bases between the two germline ends. CDR1 MGHRA and CDR2 YSYEKL come from the germline V gene. As DNA, the CDR3 is TGCGCCAGCAGCCAAGTGGCCGGCAGCACAGATACGCAGTATTTT. Translated: CASSQVAGSTDTQYF.

V usage is TRBV29-1 and J usage is TRBJ1-2; D might be TRBD1 (6 bases). V lost 7 bases and J lost 8, with 17 bases in between. The CDR3 has 12 residues. Germline loops: CDR1 SQVTM, CDR2 ANQGSEA. DNA for the CDR3: TGCAGCGCCGTTGGGGGGGCTAGGGGCTACACCTTC. Its translation is CSAVGGARGYTF.

J is TRBJ1-2 and V is TRBV7-9; TRBD1 agrees at 8 bases. The germline V gene has CDR1 SEHNR and CDR2 FQNEAQ (reference sequence). Losses at the gene ends were 4 bases for V and 8 bases for J; bases not matched to a gene: 12. CDR3 length: 15 residues. CDR3 sequence reads: CASSSNFQGAEGYTF. CDR3 nucleotide sequence: TGTGCCAGCAGCTCCAATTTTCAGGGGGCGGAAGGCTACACCTTC.

The chain uses TRBV10-1 and TRBJ2-7, with 11 bases matching TRBD2. This CDR3 has 14 residues. The germline V gene encodes CDR1 WNHNN and CDR2 SYGVQD (reference sequence). The J segment lost 3 bases and the V segment lost 7 bases, leaving 5 bases of the junction unmatched. The CDR3 region is CASTSSGGNYEQYF. For the CDR3, the DNA is TGCGCCAGCACCTCTAGCGGGGGGAACTACGAGCAGTACTTC.

J is TRBJ1-2 and V is TRBV7-9; D is uncertain. V lost 5 bases and J 0 bases, leaving 13 bases between the germline ends. CDR3 size: 15 residues. The V gene's germline CDR1 is SEHNR and CDR2 FQNEAQ (reference sequence). CDR3 sequence: CASSPTGGANYGYTF. As DNA, the CDR3 is TGTGCCAGCAGCCCGACGGGAGGAGCTAACTATGGCTACACCTTC.

V and J are TRBV7-6 and TRBJ2-7; 9 bases map to TRBD2. CDR3 length: 14 residues. The trim removed 5 bases at V and 3 bases at J, leaving 5 bases unmatched. Germline-derived CDR1 and CDR2 are SGHVS and FNYEAQ. The DNA of the CDR3 is TGTGCCAGCAGCCCCCGGACTAGCGTCTACGAGCAGTACTTC. Translated, it gives CASSPRTSVYEQYF.

The chain employs TRBV6-6 and TRBJ1-2; 9 positions match TRBD1. V lost 7 bases, J lost 3 bases, and 6 bases stayed unmatched. This CDR3 has 14 residues. Germline V gene data show CDR1 as MNHNY and CDR2 as SVGAGI (reference sequence). The CDR3 loop is CASTDRGRDYGYTF. CDR3 DNA: TGTGCCAGCACTGACAGGGGGAGGGACTATGGCTACACCTTC.